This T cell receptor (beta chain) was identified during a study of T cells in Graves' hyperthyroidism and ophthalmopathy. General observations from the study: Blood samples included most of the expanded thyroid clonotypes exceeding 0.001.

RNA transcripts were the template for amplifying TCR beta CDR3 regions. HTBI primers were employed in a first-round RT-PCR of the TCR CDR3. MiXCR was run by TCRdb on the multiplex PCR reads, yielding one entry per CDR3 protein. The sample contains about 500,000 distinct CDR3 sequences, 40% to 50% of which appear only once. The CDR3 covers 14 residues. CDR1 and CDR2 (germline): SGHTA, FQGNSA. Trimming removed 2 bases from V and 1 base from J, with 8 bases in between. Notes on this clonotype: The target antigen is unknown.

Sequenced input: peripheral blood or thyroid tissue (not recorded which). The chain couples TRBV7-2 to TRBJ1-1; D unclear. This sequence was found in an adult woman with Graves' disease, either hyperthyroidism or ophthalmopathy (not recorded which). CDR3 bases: TGTGCCAGCAGCTTAACCTCCAGGAACACTGAAGCTTTCTTT. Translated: CASSLTSRNTEAFF.